This T cell receptor beta chain was identified during a study of T cell clonality in common variable immunodeficiency. This clone occurred a few times. The DNA ends 3 residues before the CDR3 does, and the rest of the CDR3 is filled in from the germline J gene. CDR3 size: 14 residues. The germline CDR1 and CDR2 sequences are SGHRS and YFSETQ. The table came from immunoSEQ multiplex PCR; TCRdb's copy has only in-frame clones and leaves some out. The specimen has about 52,000 clones, none found just once. The sequencing input was peripheral blood mononuclear cells. The chain is built from TRBV5-1 and TRBJ2-2, with TRBD1 as a possible D gene (5 bases). This sequence originates from a person aged 18 to 70 in good health. The CDR3: CASSLDSPNEKLFF. The CDR3 DNA, read in part, is TGCGCCAGCAGCCTCGACAGTCCTAATGAAAAG. Variable domain in full (rest from reference TRBV5-1 and TRBJ2-2): KAGVTQTPRYLIKTRGQQVTLSCSPISGHRSVSWYQQTPGQGLQFLFEYFSETQRNKGNFPGRFSGRQFSNSRSEMNVSTLELGDSALYLCASSLDSPNEKLFFGEGSRLTVL.